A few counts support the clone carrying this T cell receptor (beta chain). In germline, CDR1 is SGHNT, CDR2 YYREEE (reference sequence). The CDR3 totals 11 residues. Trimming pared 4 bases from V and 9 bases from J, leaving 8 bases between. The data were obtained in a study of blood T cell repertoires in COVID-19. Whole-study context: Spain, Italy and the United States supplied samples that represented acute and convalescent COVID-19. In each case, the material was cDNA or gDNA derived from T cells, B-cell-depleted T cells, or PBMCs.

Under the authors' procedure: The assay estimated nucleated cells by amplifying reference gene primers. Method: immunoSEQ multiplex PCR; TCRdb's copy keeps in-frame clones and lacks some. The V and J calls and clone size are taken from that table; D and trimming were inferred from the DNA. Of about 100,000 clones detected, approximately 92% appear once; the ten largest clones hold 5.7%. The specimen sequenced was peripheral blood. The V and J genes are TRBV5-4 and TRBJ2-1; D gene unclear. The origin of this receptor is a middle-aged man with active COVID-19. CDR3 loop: CASSLTAEQFF. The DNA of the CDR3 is TGTGCCAGCAGCCTGACTGCTGAGCAGTTCTTC.